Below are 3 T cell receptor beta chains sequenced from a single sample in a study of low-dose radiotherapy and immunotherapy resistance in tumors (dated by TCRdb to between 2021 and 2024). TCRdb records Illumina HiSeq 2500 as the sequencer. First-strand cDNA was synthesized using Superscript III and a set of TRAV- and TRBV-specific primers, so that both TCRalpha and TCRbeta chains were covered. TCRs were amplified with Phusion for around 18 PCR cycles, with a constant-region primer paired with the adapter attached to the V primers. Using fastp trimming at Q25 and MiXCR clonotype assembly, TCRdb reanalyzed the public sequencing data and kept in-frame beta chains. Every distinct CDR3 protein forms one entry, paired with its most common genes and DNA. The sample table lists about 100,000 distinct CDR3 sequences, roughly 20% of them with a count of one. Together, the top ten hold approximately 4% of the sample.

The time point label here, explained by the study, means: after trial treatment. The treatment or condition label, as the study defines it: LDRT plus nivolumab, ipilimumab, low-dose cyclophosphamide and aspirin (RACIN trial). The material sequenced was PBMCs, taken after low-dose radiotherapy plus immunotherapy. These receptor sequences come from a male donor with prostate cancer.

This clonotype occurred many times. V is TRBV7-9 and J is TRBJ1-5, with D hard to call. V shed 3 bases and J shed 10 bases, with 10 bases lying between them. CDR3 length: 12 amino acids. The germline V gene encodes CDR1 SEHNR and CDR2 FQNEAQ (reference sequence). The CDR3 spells CASSFVGNPQHF. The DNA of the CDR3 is TGTGCCAGCAGCTTTGTTGGGAATCCCCAGCATTTT. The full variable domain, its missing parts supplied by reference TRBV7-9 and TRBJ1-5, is DTGVSQNPRHKITKRGQNVTFRCDPISEHNRLYWYRQTLGQGPEFLTYFQNEAQLEKSRLLSDRFSAERPKGSFSTLEIQRTEQGDSAMYLCASSFVGNPQHFGDGTRLSIL.

The CDR3 spells CASILVGATDTQYF. CDR3 DNA sequence: TGTGCCAGCATCCTGGTGGGGGCCACAGATACGCAGTATTTT. The chain couples TRBV7-2 to TRBJ2-3, with a tentative D call TRBD1 (6 bases). Germline V gene sequence: CDR1 SGHTA, CDR2 FQGNSA. V was pared by 7 bases and J by 2 bases, with 13 bases between. The CDR3 covers 14 residues.

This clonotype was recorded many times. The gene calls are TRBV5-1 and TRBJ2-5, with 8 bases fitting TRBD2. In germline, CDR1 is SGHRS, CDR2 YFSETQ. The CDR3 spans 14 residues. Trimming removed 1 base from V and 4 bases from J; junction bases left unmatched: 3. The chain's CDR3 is CASSLISGAETQYF. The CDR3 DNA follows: TGCGCCAGCAGCTTGATTAGCGGGGCAGAGACCCAGTACTTC.